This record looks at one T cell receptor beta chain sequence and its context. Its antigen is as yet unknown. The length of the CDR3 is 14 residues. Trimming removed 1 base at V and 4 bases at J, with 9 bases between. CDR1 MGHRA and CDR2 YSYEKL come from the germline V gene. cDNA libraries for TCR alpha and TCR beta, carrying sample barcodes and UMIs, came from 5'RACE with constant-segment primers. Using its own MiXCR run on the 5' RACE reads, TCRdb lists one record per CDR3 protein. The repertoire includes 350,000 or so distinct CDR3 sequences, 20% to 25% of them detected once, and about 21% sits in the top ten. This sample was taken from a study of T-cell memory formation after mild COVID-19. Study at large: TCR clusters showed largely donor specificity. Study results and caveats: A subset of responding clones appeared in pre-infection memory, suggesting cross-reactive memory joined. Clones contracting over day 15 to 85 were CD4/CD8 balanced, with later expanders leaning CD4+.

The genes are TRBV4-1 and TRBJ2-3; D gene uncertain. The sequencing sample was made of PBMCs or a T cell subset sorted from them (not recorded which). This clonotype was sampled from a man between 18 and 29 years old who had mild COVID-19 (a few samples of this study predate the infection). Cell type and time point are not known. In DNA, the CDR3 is TGCGCCAGCAGCCAAGGCAGGTACTCAGATACGCAGTATTTT. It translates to CASSQGRYSDTQYF.